Each of the 14 T cell receptor beta chains below was sequenced from the same sample in a study of T cell responses to AZD1222 COVID-19 vaccine. Profiled with immunoSEQ multiplex PCR; TCRdb holds only in-frame clones, not every one. The repertoire holds some 140,000 clones, 88% seen once, with roughly 6.1% in the top ten. The sequencing here drew on peripheral blood, taken 28 days after the second AZD1222 dose. The source is an adult who received the AZD1222 COVID-19 vaccine.

The V call is TRBV27, the J call TRBJ2-7; the match to TRBD1 covers 9 bases. Germline V gene data show CDR1 as MNHEY and CDR2 as SMNVEV (reference sequence). Trimming cost V 3 bases and J 4 bases; bases outside gene matches: 10. The CDR3 totals 16 residues. DNA for the CDR3: TGTGCCAGCAGTTTTATTGGGGGGGGACAGGGTTACGAGCAGTACTTC. It translates to CASSFIGGGQGYEQYF.

This chain links TRBV28 with TRBJ2-7; D gene unclear. V lost 3 bases, J lost 1 base, and 4 bases lay in between. The CDR3 extends over 12 amino acids. Per the germline V gene, CDR1 is MDHEN and CDR2 is SYDVKM. For the CDR3, the DNA is TGTGCCAGCAGTTTTGGGTCCTACGAGCAGTACTTC. It yields the protein CASSFGSYEQYF.

This chain uses TRBV19 with TRBJ2-1, with D perhaps matching TRBD1 (5 bases). The CDR3 has 15 residues. CDR1 is LNHDA and CDR2 is SQIVND in the germline V gene (reference sequence). Trimming took 4 bases from V and 3 from J, leaving 13 bases between them. CDR3 nucleotides: TGTGCCAGTAGTACCCGACAGAAGGACTACAATGAGCAGTTCTTC. It codes for CASSTRQKDYNEQFF.

This clone was observed once. The chain combines TRBV24-1 with TRBJ2-3; tentative D call: TRBD1 (5 bases). The CDR3 spans 14 residues. V was clipped by 1 base and J by 6 bases, with 10 bases between them. From germline, CDR1 is KGHDR and CDR2 SFDVKD. DNA of the CDR3: TGTGCCACCAGTGATTTTCAGGCAGGGGATACGCAGTATTTT. Protein sequence: CATSDFQAGDTQYF.

This chain uses TRBV24-1 with TRBJ1-5, with 7 bases that match TRBD1. Trimming cost V 5 bases and J 1 base; bases outside gene matches: 10. CDR1 and CDR2 from the germline V gene are KGHDR and SFDVKD. The CDR3 contains 17 residues. The CDR3 DNA reads TGTGCCACCAGTGCGAGTCGAGGGGGCCGGAGCAATCAGCCCCAGCATTTT. Translated, it gives CATSASRGGRSNQPQHF.

J is TRBJ2-2 and V is TRBV18; the D gene is possibly TRBD2 (7 bases). The CDR3 loop spans 16 amino acids. Looked up from germline, CDR1 is KGHSH and CDR2 is LQKENI. Trimming removed 2 bases from V and 1 base from J, with 11 bases in between. CDR3 in DNA: TGTGCCAGCTCACCAACGGGGGGCCTGAACACCGGGGAGCTGTTTTTT. This encodes CASSPTGGLNTGELFF.

This clone showed up just once. The chain carries TRBV5-8 and TRBJ2-2, with D possibly matching TRBD1 (6 bases). From germline, CDR1 is SGHTS and CDR2 YDEGEE. Trimming removed 5 bases at V and 7 bases at J, with 15 bases between. This CDR3 has 14 residues. The DNA for the CDR3 is TGTGCCAGCAGGATACAGGGTATAGGCGGGGAGCTGTTTTTT. Amino acids: CASRIQGIGGELFF. The full variable domain, rest sourced from reference TRBV5-8 and TRBJ2-2, is EAGVTQSPTHLIKTRGQQATLRCSPISGHTSVYWYQQALGLGLQFLLWYDEGEERNRGNFPPRFSGRQFPNYSSELNVNALELEDSALYLCASRIQGIGGELFFGEGSRLTVL.

The chain couples TRBV5-1 to TRBJ2-1; 7 positions match TRBD1. The ends lost 0 bases at V and 4 bases at J; junction bases unmatched: 4. The CDR3 consists of 15 residues. CDR1 and CDR2 (germline): SGHRS, YFSETQ. CDR3 DNA: TGCGCCAGCAGCTTGGAGCCGGGACAGTACAATGAGCAGTTCTTC. It yields the protein CASSLEPGQYNEQFF.

The chain links TRBV5-1 to TRBJ2-3; D uncertain. This CDR3 spans 13 amino acids. CDR1 is SGHRS, CDR2 YFSETQ, per germline. V was cut by 2 bases and J by 3 bases, with 7 bases left in between. In DNA form, the CDR3 reads TGCGCCAGCAGCTTCGCCGAGACAGATACGCAGTATTTT. It encodes CASSFAETDTQYF.

The V and J genes are TRBV14 and TRBJ2-3; D is undetermined. Germline V CDR1 and CDR2: SGHDN, FVKESK. Between the trimmed V and J ends, which lost 2 bases and 3 bases, there was a span of 9 bases. The CDR3 loop spans 14 amino acids. The chain's CDR3 is CASSQTTATDTQYF. The CDR3 DNA sequence: TGTGCCAGCAGCCAAACGACCGCAACAGATACGCAGTATTTT.

The gene calls are TRBV28 and TRBJ1-5; D ambiguous. Between the trimmed V and J ends, which lost 6 bases and 1 base, there was a span of 13 bases. Germline V gives CDR1 MDHEN, CDR2 SYDVKM. This CDR3 is built from 15 residues. CDR3 DNA: TGTGCCAGCAGCAACTCCCGGGCGAGCAATCAGCCCCAGCATTTT. It is translated as CASSNSRASNQPQHF.

This clone has a single count. The chain combines TRBV6-5 with TRBJ2-1; 12 bases match TRBD2. V gave up 3 bases and J gave up 8 bases; unmatched junction bases: 8. This CDR3 contains 16 residues. Per germline, CDR1 MNHEY and CDR2 SVGAGI. The chain's CDR3 is CASSYSSGRARDEQFF. Written as DNA, the CDR3 is TGTGCCAGCAGTTATTCTAGCGGGAGGGCCCGGGATGAGCAGTTCTTC.

The chain employs TRBV19 and TRBJ1-1; TRBD1 is a possible D gene (6 bases). The CDR3 sequence is 14 residues long. With 3 bases removed from V and 3 bases from J, the gap between germline ends came to 11 bases. Germline-derived CDR1 and CDR2 are LNHDA and SQIVND (reference sequence). In nucleotides, the CDR3 is TGTGCCAGTAGTATTCTGGACAGAGACACTGAAGCTTTCTTT. Residues: CASSILDRDTEAFF.

The chain uses TRBV20-1 and TRBJ2-1; possible D gene TRBD1, 6 bases. Trimming took 3 bases from V and 4 from J, leaving 10 bases between them. The CDR3 contains 13 residues. CDR1 and CDR2 from the germline V gene are DFQATT and SNEGSKA (reference sequence). CDR3 loop: CSASRDKYNEQFF. The DNA of the CDR3 is TGCAGTGCTAGTCGGGACAAATACAATGAGCAGTTCTTC.